The 7 T cell receptor beta chains reported below all come from one sample, sequenced in a study of blood T cell repertoires in COVID-19. Generated by immunoSEQ multiplex PCR, the TCRdb table keeps only in-frame clones and is missing some. The data hold 200,000 or so clones, with approximately 86% observed a single time. What was sequenced was peripheral blood. The receptors come from a man aged 65 to 79 with active or convalescent COVID-19.

This chain joins TRBV5-1 and TRBJ2-7; tentative D call: TRBD2 (6 bases). Trimming cost V 5 bases and J 2 bases, with 23 bases left between them. The CDR3 length is 17 residues. Germline CDR1 reads SGHRS; CDR2 reads YFSETQ. In DNA, the CDR3 is TGCGCCAGCAGGCGGACCCCGGGACTCCAGACTACCTACGAGCAGTACTTC. It yields the protein CASRRTPGLQTTYEQYF.

This clone was observed a handful of times. V usage is TRBV7-6 and J usage is TRBJ2-5, with 7 positions matching TRBD1. After removal of 5 bases from V and 5 bases from J, the junction contained 17 bases not matched to a gene. From germline, CDR1 is SGHVS and CDR2 FNYEAQ. The CDR3 is 17 residues long. The CDR3 loop reads CASSTQTGSFSGETQYF. CDR3 coding DNA: TGTGCCAGCAGCACACAGACAGGGTCTTTTTCCGGGGAGACCCAGTACTTC.

The chain links TRBV28 to TRBJ1-6; D is ambiguous. The CDR3 spans 14 residues. Per the germline V gene, CDR1 is MDHEN and CDR2 is SYDVKM. With 7 bases removed from V and 0 bases from J, the gap between germline ends came to 7 bases. For the CDR3, the DNA is TGTGCCAGCATCCGGAGCTCCTATAATTCACCCCTCCACTTT. Its translation is CASIRSSYNSPLHF.

The chain is built from TRBV5-1 and TRBJ2-4; 8 positions match TRBD1. Looked up from germline, CDR1 is SGHRS and CDR2 is YFSETQ. The CDR3 length is 17 residues. V shed 0 bases and J 1 base; nucleotides not matched to a gene: 6. The CDR3 nucleotides are TGCGCCAGCAGCTTGGCCCGGACAGGGTTCGCCAAAAACATTCAGTACTTC. Its protein is CASSLARTGFAKNIQYF.

This chain connects TRBV18 to TRBJ2-1, with 10 bases fitting TRBD2. Germline loops: CDR1 KGHSH, CDR2 LQKENI. The J segment lost 5 bases and the V segment lost 2 bases, leaving 3 bases of the junction unmatched. This CDR3 has 15 residues. The CDR3 spells CASSPELAGDNEQFF. The CDR3 DNA reads TGTGCCAGCTCACCAGAGCTAGCGGGAGACAATGAGCAGTTCTTC.

This clone came up once. The V gene is TRBV3-1 (or the pseudogene TRBV3-2), the J gene TRBJ2-1, with TRBD2 identical over 9 bases. The CDR3 sequence is 14 residues long. J was trimmed by 8 bases and V by 1 base; bases with no gene match: 3. CDR1 and CDR2 (germline): LGHDT, YNNKEL (reference sequence). In DNA form, the CDR3 reads TGTGCCAGCAGCCAAGGTGCGGGAGGGGATGAGCAGTTCTTC. Its protein is CASSQGAGGDEQFF.

V gene TRBV6-5 combines with J gene TRBJ2-1, with TRBD1 identical over 7 bases. Germline V gives CDR1 MNHEY, CDR2 SVGAGI. The CDR3 sequence is 14 residues long. Trimming removed 7 bases from V and 2 bases from J; junction bases left unmatched: 5. The CDR3 nucleotides read TGTGCCAGCACGGGGCAGGGGGCCTACAATGAGCAGTTCTTC. It encodes CASTGQGAYNEQFF.